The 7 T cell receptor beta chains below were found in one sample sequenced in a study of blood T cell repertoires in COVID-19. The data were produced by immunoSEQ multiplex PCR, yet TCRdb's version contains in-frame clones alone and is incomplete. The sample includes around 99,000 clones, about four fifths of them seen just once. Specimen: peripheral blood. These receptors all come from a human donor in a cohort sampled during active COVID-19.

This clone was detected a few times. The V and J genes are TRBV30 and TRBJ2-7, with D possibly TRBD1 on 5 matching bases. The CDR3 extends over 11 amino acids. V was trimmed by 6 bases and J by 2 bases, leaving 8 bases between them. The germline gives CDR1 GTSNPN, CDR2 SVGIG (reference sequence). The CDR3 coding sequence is TGTGCCTGCAGGGTCACCTACGAGCAGTACTTC. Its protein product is CACRVTYEQYF. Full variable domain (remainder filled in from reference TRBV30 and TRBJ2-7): SQTIHQWPATLVQPVGSPLSLECTVEGTSNPNLYWYRQAAGRGLQLLFYSVGIGQISSEVPQNLSASRPQDRQFILSSKKLLLSDSGFYLCACRVTYEQYFGPGTRLTVT.

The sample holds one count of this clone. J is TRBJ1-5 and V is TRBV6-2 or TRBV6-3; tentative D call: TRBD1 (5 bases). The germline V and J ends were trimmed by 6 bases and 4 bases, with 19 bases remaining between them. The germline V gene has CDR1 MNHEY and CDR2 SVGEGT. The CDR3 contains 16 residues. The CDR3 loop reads CASSRNRQTSNQPQHF. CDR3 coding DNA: TGTGCCAGCAGCCGCAACCGACAGACTTCTAATCAGCCCCAGCATTTT.

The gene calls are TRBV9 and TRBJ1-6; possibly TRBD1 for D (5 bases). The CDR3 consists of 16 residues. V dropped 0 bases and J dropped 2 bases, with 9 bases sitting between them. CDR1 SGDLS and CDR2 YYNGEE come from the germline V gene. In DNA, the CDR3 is TGTGCCAGCAGCGTAGCCGGACAAACCTATAATTCACCCCTCCACTTT. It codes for CASSVAGQTYNSPLHF.

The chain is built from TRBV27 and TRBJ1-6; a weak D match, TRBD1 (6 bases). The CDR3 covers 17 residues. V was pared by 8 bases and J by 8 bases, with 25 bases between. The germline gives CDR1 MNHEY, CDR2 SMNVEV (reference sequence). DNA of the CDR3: TGTGCCAGCCGCACAAGTCCCGGACAGCTTATTCATTCACCCCTCCACTTT. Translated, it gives CASRTSPGQLIHSPLHF.

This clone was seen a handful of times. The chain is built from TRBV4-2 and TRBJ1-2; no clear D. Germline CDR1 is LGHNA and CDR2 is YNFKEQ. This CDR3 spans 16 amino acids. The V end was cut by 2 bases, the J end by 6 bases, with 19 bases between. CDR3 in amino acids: CASSQRLDSSWDGYTF. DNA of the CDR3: TGTGCCAGCAGCCAAAGACTGGACTCCTCGTGGGATGGCTACACCTTC.

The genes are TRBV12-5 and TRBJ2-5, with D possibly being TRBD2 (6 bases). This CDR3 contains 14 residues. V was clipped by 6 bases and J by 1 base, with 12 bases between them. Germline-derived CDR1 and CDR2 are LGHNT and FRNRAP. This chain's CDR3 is CASGASATQETQYF. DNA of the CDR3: TGTGCTAGTGGGGCTAGCGCAACCCAAGAGACCCAGTACTTC.

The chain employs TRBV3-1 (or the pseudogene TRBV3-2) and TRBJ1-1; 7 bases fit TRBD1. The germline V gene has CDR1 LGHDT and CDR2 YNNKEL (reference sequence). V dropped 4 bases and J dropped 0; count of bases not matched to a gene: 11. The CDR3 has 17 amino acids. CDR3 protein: CASSPAGTEGVNTEAFF. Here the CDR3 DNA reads TGTGCCAGCAGCCCCGCCGGGACAGAAGGAGTGAACACTGAAGCTTTCTTT.